Each of the 15 T cell receptor beta chains below was sequenced from the same sample in a study of blood T cell repertoires in COVID-19. Profiling relied on immunoSEQ multiplex PCR, and the TCRdb table lists in-frame clones only, not all of them. The sample holds about 350,000 clones, 90% to 95% seen once. The source material was peripheral blood. These receptors all stem from a woman younger than 30 who had recovered from COVID-19.

J is TRBJ2-1 and V is TRBV5-1; no definite D call. The CDR3 sequence is 14 residues long. Trimming shortened V by 0 bases and J by 2 bases, and 6 bases separated the two germline ends. Germline CDR1 SGHRS, CDR2 YFSETQ. CDR3 coding DNA: TGCGCCAGCAGCTTGGGGCTAGCCTACAATGAGCAGTTCTTC. This codes for CASSLGLAYNEQFF.

The chain links TRBV7-8 to TRBJ2-3; 11 nucleotides align to TRBD2. CDR1 and CDR2 from the germline V gene are SGHVS and FQNEAQ. The CDR3 spans 17 residues. J lost 1 base, V lost 4 bases, and 7 bases had no gene match. CDR3 in amino acids: CASSYTTGLAGTDTQYF. In DNA, the CDR3 is TGTGCCAGCAGCTATACGACGGGACTAGCGGGCACAGATACGCAGTATTTT.

V gene TRBV12-5 combines with J gene TRBJ1-1; 10 nucleotides align to TRBD1. Losses at the gene ends were 7 bases for V and 4 bases for J; bases not matched to a gene: 9. From germline, CDR1 is LGHNT and CDR2 FRNRAP. The CDR3 extends over 15 amino acids. CDR3 protein: CASADRGRDLTEAFF. For the CDR3, the DNA is TGTGCTAGTGCCGACAGGGGGCGAGACCTCACTGAAGCTTTCTTT.

The DNA for the CDR3 is TGCGCCAGCAGCCAAGAATTCGGGACTATGGGTTCAAGGGAGCAGTTCTTC. Translated, it gives CASSQEFGTMGSREQFF. The J gene is TRBJ2-1, the V gene TRBV4-3; 7 bases match TRBD2. V dropped 0 bases and J dropped 10; count of bases not matched to a gene: 15. The CDR3 is 17 residues long. Germline V gene lookup returns CDR1 LGHNA and CDR2 YSLEER.

A word on this clone: The same CDR3 is also encoded by other DNA sequences in this sample. The V gene is TRBV19, the J gene TRBJ1-1; no definite D call. This CDR3 has 12 amino acids. CDR1 is LNHDA, CDR2 SQIVND, per germline (reference sequence). The V end was cut by 3 bases, the J end by 5 bases, with 7 bases between. CDR3 amino acids: CASSMGRTEAFF. The CDR3, as DNA: TGTGCCAGTAGTATGGGCAGGACTGAAGCTTTCTTT.

This chain uses TRBV7-2 with TRBJ2-1, with D perhaps matching TRBD2 (6 bases). Trimming removed 2 bases from V and 8 bases from J, with 13 bases in between. This CDR3 comprises 14 residues. Germline V CDR1 and CDR2: SGHTA, FQGNSA. In DNA form, the CDR3 reads TGTGCCAGCAGCTTATCTTTGGGGACTGATGAGCAGTTCTTC. This sequence encodes CASSLSLGTDEQFF.

The rearrangement uses TRBV15 and TRBJ2-2; 9 bases line up with TRBD2. The CDR3 spans 17 residues. Trimming took 2 bases from V and 3 from J; bases not matched to a gene: 7. Germline assignment: CDR1 LNHNV and CDR2 YYDKDF (reference sequence). DNA of the CDR3: TGTGCCACCAGCAGAAGGCTGTTAGCGGGGGACACCGGGGAGCTGTTTTTT. Protein sequence: CATSRRLLAGDTGELFF.

The chain employs TRBV24-1 and TRBJ1-1; tentatively, D is TRBD1 (5 bases). Deletions cut 4 bases from V and 4 bases from J, with 9 bases between. CDR3 length: 13 residues. Per germline, CDR1 KGHDR and CDR2 SFDVKD. CDR3 sequence reads: CATSERGGTEAFF. The CDR3 nucleotides read TGTGCCACCAGTGAAAGGGGTGGCACTGAAGCTTTCTTT.

The count of this clone is one. This rearrangement joins TRBV18 to TRBJ1-1, with TRBD1 as a possible D gene (5 bases). The CDR3 is 15 residues long. V shed 2 bases and J shed 1 base, with 11 bases lying between them. Per germline, CDR1 KGHSH and CDR2 LQKENI. The DNA of the CDR3 is TGTGCCAGCTCACCAATTGGGGCAGAGAACACTGAAGCTTTCTTT. This sequence encodes CASSPIGAENTEAFF.

The table lists this clone with a few counts. This chain connects TRBV12-5 to TRBJ1-5, with a possible D match to TRBD1 (5 bases). This CDR3 region has 14 residues. Germline V lookup: CDR1 LGHNT, CDR2 FRNRAP. The ends were cut back, 5 bases at V and 1 base at J, with 9 bases in the middle. In DNA, the CDR3 is TGTGCTAGTGGTCAGGGCTGGAGCAATCAGCCCCAGCATTTT. Protein: CASGQGWSNQPQHF.

This chain links TRBV4-1 with TRBJ2-7; TRBD1 matches 7 bases. From germline, CDR1 is MGHRA and CDR2 YSYEKL. Germline trimming cut 4 bases from V and 0 bases from J; bases unmatched to any gene: 3. This CDR3 contains 14 residues. The CDR3 sequence: CASSPGQASYEQYV. As DNA, the CDR3 is TGCGCCAGCAGCCCCGGACAGGCCTCCTACGAGCAGTACGTC.

The chain joins TRBV19 to TRBJ1-5; D is uncertain. Germline V gene lookup returns CDR1 LNHDA and CDR2 SQIVND (reference sequence). The CDR3 spans 15 residues. Trimming shortened V by 7 bases and J by 0 bases, and 13 bases separated the two germline ends. This chain's CDR3 is CASNLRGNSNQPQHF. As DNA, the CDR3 is TGTGCCAGTAACTTACGGGGAAATAGCAATCAGCCCCAGCATTTT.

The chain uses TRBV7-9 and TRBJ1-1; D gene uncertain. V was pared by 8 bases and J by 6 bases, with 16 bases between. CDR3 length: 13 amino acids. The germline V gene encodes CDR1 SEHNR and CDR2 FQNEAQ (reference sequence). The CDR3 nucleotides read TGTGCCAGCGTAGAATTGCGGCCCGCTGAAGCTTTCTTT. This codes for CASVELRPAEAFF.

This clone has only one observation. The chain employs TRBV3-1 (or the pseudogene TRBV3-2) and TRBJ2-2, with D possibly TRBD2 on 6 matching bases. Per the germline V gene, CDR1 is LGHDT and CDR2 is YNNKEL (reference sequence). This CDR3 contains 15 residues. V was pared by 4 bases and J by 0 bases, with 9 bases between. CDR3 protein: CASSRSGANTGELFF. CDR3 DNA sequence: TGTGCCAGCAGCCGTAGCGGCGCGAACACCGGGGAGCTGTTTTTT.

This chain joins TRBV10-2 and TRBJ2-5; 9 bases fit TRBD2. Losses at the gene ends were 0 bases for V and 7 bases for J; bases not matched to a gene: 6. This CDR3 spans 15 amino acids. Germline V gene lookup returns CDR1 WSHSY and CDR2 SAAADI. The CDR3 DNA sequence: TGCGCCAGCAGTGAGTCGCTTGGCGGGAGGGGGACCCAGTACTTC. It encodes CASSESLGGRGTQYF.